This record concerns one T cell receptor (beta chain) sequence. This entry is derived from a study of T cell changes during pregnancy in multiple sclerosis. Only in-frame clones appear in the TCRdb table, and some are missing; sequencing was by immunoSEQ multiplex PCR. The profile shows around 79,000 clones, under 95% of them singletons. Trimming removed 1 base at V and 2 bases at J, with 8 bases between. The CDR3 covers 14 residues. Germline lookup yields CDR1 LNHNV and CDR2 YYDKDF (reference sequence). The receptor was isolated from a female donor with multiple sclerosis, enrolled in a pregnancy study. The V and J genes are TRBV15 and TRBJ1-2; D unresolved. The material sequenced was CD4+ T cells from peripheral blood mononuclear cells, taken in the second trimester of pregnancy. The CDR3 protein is CATSRAQTNYGYTF. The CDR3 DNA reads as TGTGCCACCAGCAGAGCTCAGACAAACTATGGCTACACCTTC.